This entry concerns a single T cell receptor beta chain. Its cognate antigen is unknown. The treatment denotes: approximately 9-day PBMC culture with coronavirus spike peptide pools or control peptides (ViraFEST assay). These CD4+ T cells came from an unexposed donor, sampled before the COVID-19 pandemic (2011-2018). The germline V and J ends were trimmed by 2 bases and 3 bases, with 11 bases remaining between them. This CDR3 contains 15 residues. CDR1 MNHGY and CDR2 SVAAGI come from the germline V gene. This record comes from a study of vaccination and CD4 T cells after COVID-19. Sequencing of DNA taken from cultured CD4+ T cells relied on the Oncomine TCR Beta short-read assay. It was cultured CD4+ T cells from which genomic DNA was extracted. TCRdb redid the calling of the PCR reads with MiXCR, one entry per CDR3 protein. The sample holds around 10,000 distinct CDR3 sequences; 25% to 30% are singletons and the top ten take less than 15%.

This chain uses TRBV6-9 with TRBJ1-3; D is ambiguous. Sequenced input: CD4+ T cells from blood, cultured in vitro. The sequence was obtained from a human donor in good health. CDR3 DNA: TGTGCCAGCAGTTATGAGAGAGGGAATGGAAACACCATATATTTT. Its translation: CASSYERGNGNTIYF.